A single sample gave rise to the 17 T cell receptor beta chains below, sequenced in a study of blood T cell repertoires in COVID-19. TCRdb keeps only in-frame clones here, not all; method: immunoSEQ multiplex PCR. This sample has 65,000 to 90,000 clones; approximately 86% occur once, and the top ten carry roughly 29%. Sequenced material: peripheral blood. These TCRs come from a woman of 80 years or more with acute or convalescent COVID-19.

There are a few counts of this clone. The V gene is TRBV20-1, the J gene TRBJ2-3; 7 bases match TRBD1. V lost 3 bases and J lost 3; bases outside the gene matches: 15. Germline values: CDR1 DFQATT, CDR2 SNEGSKA (reference sequence). The CDR3 loop spans 17 amino acids. The CDR3 is CSASSPQGIVGTDTQYF. The CDR3 nucleotides are TGCAGTGCTAGTTCGCCACAGGGGATAGTAGGGACAGATACGCAGTATTTT.

This clone was picked up one time. The chain has TRBV10-1 and TRBJ2-1, with 10 bases that match TRBD1. The CDR3 length is 14 residues. Losses at the gene ends were 3 bases for V and 9 bases for J; bases not matched to a gene: 5. The V gene's germline CDR1 is WNHNN and CDR2 SYGVQD (reference sequence). The CDR3 is CASSDGQGVFEQFF. As DNA, the CDR3 is TGCGCCAGCAGTGATGGACAGGGGGTTTTTGAGCAGTTCTTC.

V usage is TRBV7-2 and J usage is TRBJ2-5, with TRBD2 matching 8 bases. The CDR3 consists of 16 residues. V lost 5 bases and J lost 1; bases outside the gene matches: 9. CDR1 and CDR2 (germline): SGHTA, FQGNSA. The CDR3 DNA reads TGTGCCAGCAGCCCAACTAGCGGAGGGGGCCAAGAGACCCAGTACTTC. Translated, it gives CASSPTSGGGQETQYF.

This clone was seen only once. CDR3 bases: TGTGCCAGCAGCGTCGGACTGCTCGCATACGAGCAGTACTTC. Translated: CASSVGLLAYEQYF. This chain joins TRBV11-1 and TRBJ2-7, with D maybe TRBD2 (5 bases). The CDR3 runs to 14 residues. Germline V gives CDR1 SGHAT, CDR2 FQDESV (reference sequence). V was clipped by 5 bases and J by 4 bases, with 15 bases between them.

The chain is built from TRBV7-2 and TRBJ2-7; D is undetermined. Trimming stripped 2 bases from V and 5 bases from J, with 10 bases between. The CDR3 spans 13 residues. CDR1 SGHTA and CDR2 FQGNSA come from the germline V gene. The DNA of the CDR3 is TGTGCCAGCAGCTTACGGGTCTGGGACGAGCAGTACTTC. Translated, it gives CASSLRVWDEQYF.

The chain has TRBV3-1 (or the pseudogene TRBV3-2) and TRBJ2-2; D is possibly TRBD2 (7 bases). Trimming took off 1 base at V and 6 bases at J, with 12 bases between the two ends. Germline loops: CDR1 LGHDT, CDR2 YNNKEL (reference sequence). The CDR3 consists of 15 residues. CDR3: CASSQVQGRAGELFF. The CDR3 nucleotides read TGTGCCAGCAGCCAAGTCCAGGGGAGGGCCGGGGAGCTGTTTTTT.

A few counts support this clone. The chain employs TRBV11-3 and TRBJ2-3, with D maybe TRBD2 (5 bases). The CDR3 covers 15 residues. V shed 5 bases and J shed 2 bases, with 14 bases lying between them. The germline V gene has CDR1 SGHNT and CDR2 YENEEA. The DNA for the CDR3 is TGTGCCAGCAGCCTGGAGGCTAGCCCCACAGATACGCAGTATTTT. Translation gives CASSLEASPTDTQYF.

This chain uses TRBV18 with TRBJ2-3; 11 nucleotides line up with TRBD2. With V trimmed by 6 bases and J by 2 bases, 7 bases remained unmatched. This CDR3 contains 16 residues. Germline CDR1 reads KGHSH; CDR2 reads LQKENI. Written as DNA, the CDR3 is TGTGCCAGCTCGAAATTTAGCGGGAGGGCCACAGATACGCAGTATTTT. This gives the protein CASSKFSGRATDTQYF.

V gene TRBV6-5 combines with J gene TRBJ2-2; a weak D match, TRBD1 (7 bases). Germline values: CDR1 MNHEY, CDR2 SVGAGI. The CDR3 totals 13 residues. Trimming shortened V by 8 bases and J by 5 bases, and 12 bases separated the two germline ends. Here the CDR3 reads CASSGGWTGELFF. The CDR3 nucleotides are TGTGCCAGCTCAGGGGGGTGGACCGGGGAGCTGTTTTTT.

This clone occurred once. The chain combines TRBV30 with TRBJ1-5; TRBD1 agrees at 8 bases. The V segment lost 1 base and the J segment 6 bases; nucleotides outside the gene matches: 5. Germline V lookup: CDR1 GTSNPN, CDR2 SVGIG (reference sequence). The CDR3 contains 14 residues. In DNA, the CDR3 is TGTGCCTGGAGTGGAGACAGGGGAGGTCAGCCCCAGCATTTT. Its translation: CAWSGDRGGQPQHF.

Regarding this clone: Germline and junction disagree at one end, which may indicate a read error. This chain connects TRBV6-1 to TRBJ2-3, with D unclear. The CDR3 has 16 amino acids. CDR1 is MNHNS and CDR2 is SASEGT in the germline V gene. The CDR3 here is CASSAPLRLVTNTQYF. CDR3 bases: TGTGCCAGCAGTGCCCCCCTGAGGCTTGTCACAAATACGCAGTATTTT.

This sequence joins TRBV11-2 and TRBJ2-2; D ambiguous. Per germline, CDR1 SGHAT and CDR2 FQNNGV. This CDR3 is built from 14 residues. V lost 1 base to trimming and J lost 5 bases, with 8 bases between them. DNA for the CDR3: TGTGCCAGCAGCTTAGCCCCGAGGACCGGGGAGCTGTTTTTT. Protein sequence: CASSLAPRTGELFF.

CDR3 bases: TGTGCCAGCAGCTTGGCTGGGACTCTTAGCACAGATACGCAGTATTTT. This sequence encodes CASSLAGTLSTDTQYF. The chain recombines TRBV5-4 with TRBJ2-3; D may be TRBD2 (6 bases). The CDR3 sequence is 16 residues long. Germline loops: CDR1 SGHNT, CDR2 YYREEE (reference sequence). Trimming stripped 0 bases from V and 0 bases from J, with 11 bases between.

The chain links TRBV5-4 to TRBJ2-1, with 7 bases that match TRBD1. The CDR3 loop spans 15 amino acids. V dropped 1 base and J dropped 0; count of bases not matched to a gene: 1. Germline CDR1 reads SGHNT; CDR2 reads YYREEE (reference sequence). The chain's CDR3 is CASSLTGDSYNEQFF. In nucleotides, the CDR3 is TGTGCCAGCAGCTTGACAGGGGACTCCTACAATGAGCAGTTCTTC.

V usage is TRBV5-1 and J usage is TRBJ2-1; TRBD2 matches at 14 bases. The ends lost 4 bases at V and 4 bases at J; junction bases unmatched: 7. The germline V gene has CDR1 SGHRS and CDR2 YFSETQ. There are 17 residues in the CDR3. CDR3 bases: TGCGCCAGCAGCCCGGGACTAGCGGGAGCGGATTACAATGAGCAGTTCTTC. Translated, it gives CASSPGLAGADYNEQFF.

The chain recombines TRBV19 with TRBJ2-1; TRBD2 aligns across 11 bases. CDR1 and CDR2 from the germline V gene are LNHDA and SQIVND (reference sequence). With 1 base clipped from V and 4 bases from J, the junction kept 3 bases outside the gene matches. This CDR3 contains 16 residues. The CDR3 here is CASSIGLAGGYNEQFF. CDR3 nucleotides: TGTGCCAGTAGTATAGGTCTAGCGGGAGGTTACAATGAGCAGTTCTTC. The variable domain in full, with the rest retrieved from reference TRBV19 and TRBJ2-1, is DGGITQSPKYLFRKEGQNVTLSCEQNLNHDAMYWYRQDPGQGLRLIYYSQIVNDFQKGDIAEGYSVSREKKESFPLTVTSAQKNPTAFYLCASSIGLAGGYNEQFFGPGTRLTVL.

The gene calls are TRBV4-2 and TRBJ2-7; TRBD1 agrees at 7 bases. The J segment lost 0 bases and the V segment lost 1 base, leaving 6 bases of the junction unmatched. The V gene's germline CDR1 is LGHNA and CDR2 YNFKEQ. This CDR3 is 16 amino acids long. The CDR3 DNA reads TGTGCCAGCAGCCAAGTGGGACAGTCGAGCTCCTACGAGCAGTACTTC. This encodes CASSQVGQSSSYEQYF.